These 26 T cell receptor beta chains share one sample of origin, sequenced in a study of OX40 agonist ivuxolimab in advanced cancers. Clones were sequenced by immunoSEQ multiplex PCR, and TCRdb holds only the in-frame ones, with some missing. The table lists approximately 60,000 clones, around 77% of them singletons. Sequenced here: CD4+ or CD8+ T cells sorted from blood, sampled in a trial of the OX40 agonist ivuxolimab. Receptors were obtained from an adult with an advanced solid tumor such as melanoma, head and neck, liver or kidney cancer.

This rearrangement joins TRBV28 to TRBJ1-2, with D possibly TRBD1 on 5 matching bases. Trimming took off 1 base at V and 8 bases at J, with 14 bases between the two ends. From germline, CDR1 is MDHEN and CDR2 SYDVKM. The CDR3 has 14 amino acids. CDR3 sequence: CASSLSGREEGYTF. Here the CDR3 DNA reads TGTGCCAGCAGTTTATCAGGGAGAGAGGAGGGCTACACCTTC.

The CDR3 nucleotides read TGTGCCAGCAGCTTACGCGTTTGGGGGGCGGCTCAAGTAGAAAAACTGTTTTTT. Its protein is CASSLRVWGAAQVEKLFF. The V gene is TRBV7-2, the J gene TRBJ1-4; tentatively, D is TRBD1 (6 bases). The CDR3 is 18 amino acids. Trimming removed 2 bases at V and 8 bases at J, with 24 bases between. Germline V lookup: CDR1 SGHTA, CDR2 FQGNSA. Supplemented by reference TRBV7-2 and TRBJ1-4, the full variable domain reads GAGVSQSPSNKVTEKGKDVELRCDPISGHTALYWYRQSLGQGLEFLIYFQGNSAPDKSGLPSDRFSAERTGGSVSTLTIQRTQQEDSAVYLCASSLRVWGAAQVEKLFFGSGTQLSVL.

J is TRBJ2-1 and V is TRBV28; TRBD2 aligns across 11 bases. There are 20 residues in the CDR3. Germline loops: CDR1 MDHEN, CDR2 SYDVKM. V lost 5 bases, J lost 7 bases, and 22 bases stayed unmatched. This CDR3 reads CASSGDSHGTSGILTNEQFF. In nucleotides, the CDR3 is TGTGCCAGCAGTGGGGACAGCCACGGGACTAGCGGTATTCTCACGAATGAGCAGTTCTTC. Full variable domain (remainder filled in from reference TRBV28 and TRBJ2-1): DVKVTQSSRYLVKRTGEKVFLECVQDMDHENMFWYRQDPGLGLRLIYFSYDVKMKEKGDIPEGYSVSREKKERFSLILESASTNQTSMYLCASSGDSHGTSGILTNEQFFGPGTRLTVL.

This CDR3 reads CASSPGTGPSYEQYF. CDR3 DNA: TGTGCCAGCAGTCCAGGGACAGGTCCCTCCTACGAGCAGTACTTC. This chain connects TRBV28 to TRBJ2-7, with 8 bases that match TRBD1. Germline CDR1 reads MDHEN; CDR2 reads SYDVKM. The CDR3 is 15 amino acids. V lost 5 bases, J lost 0 bases, and 6 bases stayed unmatched. The full variable domain, rest sourced from reference TRBV28 and TRBJ2-7, is DVKVTQSSRYLVKRTGEKVFLECVQDMDHENMFWYRQDPGLGLRLIYFSYDVKMKEKGDIPEGYSVSREKKERFSLILESASTNQTSMYLCASSPGTGPSYEQYFGPGTRLTVT.

This clone was picked up a small number of times. The CDR3 nucleotides read TGTGCCAGTAGTATACTTTCAAGGGGGTATGGCTACACCTTC. This sequence encodes CASSILSRGYGYTF. The gene calls are TRBV19 and TRBJ1-2; TRBD1 might be the D (6 bases). V lost 2 bases to trimming and J lost 5 bases, with 12 bases between them. Germline V lookup: CDR1 LNHDA, CDR2 SQIVND (reference sequence). The CDR3 sequence is 14 residues long.

The rearrangement uses TRBV5-1 and TRBJ2-5; 15 bases align to TRBD2. Near its end, the DNA agrees better with TRBJ2-7, so the J call may be wrong. Germline CDR1 reads SGHRS; CDR2 reads YFSETQ. This CDR3 has 18 amino acids. The CDR3 region has the DNA TGCGCCAGCAGCTTGGGACAGGGGTCGGGACTAGCGGGAGGCGAGCAGTACTTC. It yields the protein CASSLGQGSGLAGGEQYF.

In its sample, this clone was seen once. The J gene is TRBJ2-1, the V gene TRBV5-1; D ambiguous. CDR3 length equals 14 residues. Germline loops: CDR1 SGHRS, CDR2 YFSETQ. The ends were cut back, 1 base at V and 8 bases at J, with 13 bases in the middle. CDR3 amino acids: CASSLIPGSYEQFF. The CDR3 region has the DNA TGCGCCAGCAGCTTGATCCCCGGTTCATATGAGCAGTTCTTC. Full variable domain (remainder filled in from reference TRBV5-1 and TRBJ2-1): KAGVTQTPRYLIKTRGQQVTLSCSPISGHRSVSWYQQTPGQGLQFLFEYFSETQRNKGNFPGRFSGRQFSNSRSEMNVSTLELGDSALYLCASSLIPGSYEQFFGPGTRLTVL.

The gene calls are TRBV23-1 and TRBJ2-5; the D gene is possibly TRBD1 (5 bases). TRBV23-1 is designated an ORF whose function remains uncertain. This CDR3 comprises 15 residues. The V and J ends lost 4 bases and 2 bases respectively, with 14 bases between them. This CDR3 reads CASSREDKRQETQYF. The DNA for the CDR3 is TGCGCCAGCAGTCGAGAGGACAAACGGCAAGAGACCCAGTACTTC.

J is TRBJ2-3 and V is TRBV11-2; 11 nucleotides align to TRBD2. The V gene's germline CDR1 is SGHAT and CDR2 FQNNGV. This CDR3 contains 16 residues. V was pared by 4 bases and J by 3 bases, with 6 bases of the junction left unmatched. Here the CDR3 DNA reads TGTGCCAGCAGCTCAATTAGCGGGAGGGCGACAGATACGCAGTATTTT. Residues: CASSSISGRATDTQYF.

V gene TRBV5-1 combines with J gene TRBJ2-3, with TRBD2 identical over 10 bases. The junction had 6 bases not matched to a gene; V was cut back by 4 bases and J by 1 base. CDR3 size: 16 residues. CDR1 and CDR2 from the germline V gene are SGHRS and YFSETQ. The CDR3 spells CASSPGGLAGTDTQYF. The CDR3 DNA sequence: TGCGCCAGCAGCCCTGGCGGACTAGCGGGCACAGATACGCAGTATTTT.

The chain employs TRBV6-5 and TRBJ2-7; the D gene is possibly TRBD1 (5 bases). The CDR3 consists of 14 residues. V lost 2 bases and J lost 0, with 8 bases in between. From germline, CDR1 is MNHEY and CDR2 SVGAGI. CDR3 sequence: CASSYQTVSYEQYF. CDR3 DNA: TGTGCCAGCAGTTACCAGACAGTCTCCTACGAGCAGTACTTC.

The chain employs TRBV29-1 and TRBJ2-3, with 8 bases that match TRBD2. The V segment lost 6 bases and the J segment 2 bases; nucleotides outside the gene matches: 10. Germline-derived CDR1 and CDR2 are SQVTM and ANQGSEA. This CDR3 spans 15 amino acids. CDR3 amino acids: CSVTGVAGPTDTQYF. DNA for the CDR3: TGCAGCGTAACCGGGGTAGCGGGACCCACAGATACGCAGTATTTT.

J is TRBJ2-7 and V is TRBV18, with 11 bases matching TRBD2. Looked up from germline, CDR1 is KGHSH and CDR2 is LQKENI. CDR3 size: 15 residues. The V gene end was trimmed by 4 bases and the J gene end by 8 bases; junction bases not matched to a gene: 10. The CDR3 spells CASSQLTSGVVKQYF. The CDR3 DNA reads as TGTGCCAGCTCACAATTGACTAGCGGGGTAGTGAAGCAGTACTTC.

This chain connects TRBV5-1 to TRBJ1-1, with 7 bases identical to TRBD1. Germline assignment: CDR1 SGHRS and CDR2 YFSETQ. CDR3 size: 14 residues. The J segment lost 4 bases and the V segment lost 1 base, leaving 4 bases of the junction unmatched. CDR3 sequence: CASSLTGVVTEAFF. Written as DNA, the CDR3 is TGCGCCAGCAGCTTGACAGGGGTGGTCACTGAAGCTTTCTTT. Full variable domain (outside the CDR3, taken from reference TRBV5-1 and TRBJ1-1): KAGVTQTPRYLIKTRGQQVTLSCSPISGHRSVSWYQQTPGQGLQFLFEYFSETQRNKGNFPGRFSGRQFSNSRSEMNVSTLELGDSALYLCASSLTGVVTEAFFGQGTRLTVV.

CDR3 in DNA: TGCGCCAGCAGCCAAGACTATGGGCGCTACGAGCAGTACTTC. Its translation: CASSQDYGRYEQYF. The rearrangement uses TRBV4-1 and TRBJ2-7; D uncertain. The length of the CDR3 is 14 residues. Trimming left V 0 bases short and J 3 bases short, with 9 bases between. Germline CDR1 and CDR2: MGHRA and YSYEKL.

The chain couples TRBV27 to TRBJ2-3; no firm D call. This CDR3 region has 15 residues. CDR1 is MNHEY, CDR2 SMNVEV, per germline (reference sequence). The V end was cut by 5 bases, the J end by 1 base, with 13 bases between. The CDR3 spells CASSPLSAGTDTQYF. The DNA of the CDR3 is TGTGCCAGCAGTCCCCTATCGGCTGGCACAGATACGCAGTATTTT.

The V call is TRBV30, the J call TRBJ2-5, with 10 bases that match TRBD2. The germline gives CDR1 GTSNPN, CDR2 SVGIG (reference sequence). The V gene end was trimmed by 4 bases and the J gene end by 2 bases; junction bases not matched to a gene: 13. CDR3 size: 17 residues. Written as DNA, the CDR3 is TGTGCCTGGACCTTCGGGTCGAGCGGGAGGGGACAAGAGACCCAGTACTTC. Translating it yields CAWTFGSSGRGQETQYF.

This clone was observed a single time. The chain has TRBV9 and TRBJ2-1; the match to TRBD2 covers 7 bases. The CDR3 totals 20 residues. The V segment lost 2 bases and the J segment 1 base; nucleotides outside the gene matches: 18. Germline V gene sequence: CDR1 SGDLS, CDR2 YYNGEE. The CDR3 DNA reads as TGTGCCAGCAGCGTTAGTGTTGGAACTAGCGCGAAAAGTTCCTACAATGAGCAGTTCTTC. Its protein is CASSVSVGTSAKSSYNEQFF.

The V call is TRBV7-2, the J call TRBJ2-7, with D perhaps TRBD2 (6 bases). The CDR3 has 15 amino acids. The ends were cut back, 1 base at V and 2 bases at J, with 12 bases in the middle. Germline V gene lookup returns CDR1 SGHTA and CDR2 FQGNSA. In nucleotides, the CDR3 is TGTGCCAGCAGCTTAGGCGGGACGGCCACCTACGAGCAGTACTTC. This encodes CASSLGGTATYEQYF.

V and J are TRBV27 and TRBJ2-2; possibly TRBD1 for D (6 bases). CDR3 length: 20 residues. The V gene lost 4 bases and the J gene lost 0 bases, with 24 bases spanning the gap. The germline gives CDR1 MNHEY, CDR2 SMNVEV (reference sequence). This CDR3 is CASSSITGMWWSSNTGELFF. The CDR3 DNA follows: TGTGCCAGCAGTTCAATAACAGGGATGTGGTGGTCCTCGAACACCGGGGAGCTGTTTTTT.

This rearrangement joins TRBV5-6 to TRBJ2-5, with D possibly being TRBD1 or TRBD2 (5 bases each). The CDR3 has 17 amino acids. V gave up 3 bases and J gave up 1 base, with 19 bases separating them. Per the germline V gene, CDR1 is SGHDT and CDR2 is YYEEEE. In DNA, the CDR3 is TGTGCCAGCAGCTCCCCGGGACGGTGGGGGTTCCAAGAGACCCAGTACTTC. It encodes CASSSPGRWGFQETQYF.

The V call is TRBV2, the J call TRBJ2-5, with TRBD1 matching 7 bases. CDR3 length equals 13 residues. Germline V gene lookup returns CDR1 SNHLY and CDR2 FYNNEI. J gave up 2 bases and V 7 bases, and 4 bases lay outside the gene matches. CDR3 protein: CASTDRAQETQYF. CDR3 sequence (DNA): TGTGCCAGCACCGACAGGGCGCAAGAGACCCAGTACTTC.

Worth noting for this clone: Mismatch with germline at one junction end may stem from a read error. The chain couples TRBV6-5 to TRBJ1-2, with TRBD1 identical over 7 bases. The CDR3 runs to 12 residues. Germline V gives CDR1 MNHEY, CDR2 SVGAGI. The CDR3 reads CASSDRVQSRWW. In nucleotides, the CDR3 is TGTGCCAGCAGTGACAGGGTTCAGTCGAGATGGTGG.

This rearrangement joins TRBV7-2 to TRBJ2-7; D not certain. The CDR3 runs 15 residues. Germline V lookup: CDR1 SGHTA, CDR2 FQGNSA. Deletions cut 1 base from V and 3 bases from J, with 13 bases between. This chain's CDR3 is CASSLVATVDYEQYF. CDR3 nucleotides: TGTGCCAGCAGCTTAGTGGCAACGGTGGACTACGAGCAGTACTTC.

Comment on this clone: This sample includes further DNA sequences coding for the same CDR3. V gene TRBV14 combines with J gene TRBJ1-5; no reliable D call. Per germline, CDR1 SGHDN and CDR2 FVKESK. V was shortened by 0 bases and J by 5 bases, with 5 bases between the two germline ends. The CDR3 is 13 residues long. The DNA for the CDR3 is TGTGCCAGCAGCCAAGATGGTTATCAGCCCCAGCATTTT. Translated, it gives CASSQDGYQPQHF.

The rearrangement joins TRBV5-1 to TRBJ1-3; D not certain. Germline CDR1 SGHRS, CDR2 YFSETQ. V dropped 0 bases and J dropped 0 bases, with 16 bases sitting between them. This CDR3 has 18 residues. This chain's CDR3 is CASSLGFEKRVSGNTIYF. The CDR3 DNA reads as TGCGCCAGCAGCTTGGGGTTCGAAAAAAGGGTCTCTGGAAACACCATATATTTT.